This T cell receptor (beta chain) was recovered during a study of T cell repertoires in cytomegalovirus infection. Concerning this clonotype itself: The antigen is undetermined. One end of the junction varies from germline; a read error may be responsible.

Via MiXCR, TCRdb re-called the reads, giving one row per CDR3 protein. Among over 250,000 distinct CDR3 sequences listed, approximately 22% were seen once. CDR1 is MNHEY, CDR2 SMNVEV, per germline (reference sequence). This CDR3 contains 17 residues. The specimen comprised cultured PBMCs, sampled from culture after CMV antigen stimulation. This receptor was taken from a human donor in good health (CMV status not recorded). Some clones in this sample may be carry-over from other donors' samples. The rearrangement links TRBV27 to TRBJ2-7, with D possibly being TRBD2 (7 bases). CDR3 DNA: TGTGCCAGCAGTTTATCTTTAGGGGGGGACAAGGAGAACGAGCAGTGCTTC. It is translated as CASSLSLGGDKENEQCF.